This T cell receptor (beta chain) was observed in a study of blood T cell repertoires in COVID-19. Background on the study: COVID-19 samples from acute and convalescent phases originated in the United States, Italy and Spain. Sources were T cells, B-cell-depleted T cells, or PBMCs; the material itself was cDNA or gDNA.

Trimming removed 0 bases at V and 5 bases at J, with 18 bases between. The CDR3 sequence is 17 residues long. Germline V gene lookup returns CDR1 SGDLS and CDR2 YYNGEE. Seattle researchers signed up patients amid active infection and tracked them longitudinally. Source study methods: Amplification of reference gene primers provided the estimated nucleated cell counts. The table came from immunoSEQ multiplex PCR; TCRdb's copy has only in-frame clones and leaves some out. Clone size and V and J calls were adopted from that table, with D and trimming inferred from the DNA. Of about 350,000 clones in the sample, approximately 89% were seen once.

The chain uses TRBV9 and TRBJ2-1; D might be TRBD2 (7 bases). This clonotype was obtained from a woman aged 60-75 years with COVID-19, enrolled during active disease. Source material: peripheral blood. The CDR3 loop reads CASSVVSGGARNNEQFF. The CDR3 nucleotides read TGTGCCAGCAGCGTAGTGAGTGGGGGGGCTCGGAACAATGAGCAGTTCTTC.